The rows below give T cell receptor beta chains drawn from one sample of a study of Graves' ophthalmopathy and Graves' hyperthyroidism. In TCRdb, the multiplex PCR reads were re-called with MiXCR into one record per CDR3 protein. The repertoire holds a few hundred thousand distinct CDR3 sequences, approximately 18% seen once, with approximately 2.4% in the top ten. Material: peripheral blood. These TCRs come from an adult woman with stable Graves' hyperthyroidism. The CDR3 runs from the conserved cysteine through the conserved F or W. D genes are given only for firm matches. Expanded clones are given a class, and other clones once, few, many or no size at all.

>TRBJ2-2|NA|TRBV12-3/TRBV12-4|NA
CASSPSLNTGELFF
>TRBJ2-2|few|TRBV2|TRBD1
CASSEASRGPGELFF
>TRBJ1-2|many|TRBV28|TRBD1
CASSVTGSGPYGYTF
>TRBJ2-7|many|TRBV29-1|NA
CSVGEGLVGEQYF
>TRBJ2-7|many|TRBV9|TRBD2
CASSPGYGLAGTYEQYF
>TRBJ2-4|many|TRBV18|NA
CASSPESRWAKNIQYF
>TRBJ1-5|many|TRBV28|NA
CASSSYRQRHQPQHF
>TRBJ2-7|many|TRBV12-3/TRBV12-4|TRBD1
CASRRTGTGDHEQYF
>TRBJ2-7|NA|TRBV12-3/TRBV12-4|NA
CASSDRLFSYEQYF
>TRBJ1-1|NA|TRBV11-2|NA
CASSAQGMNTEAFF
>TRBJ1-2|many|TRBV7-9|NA
CASSSAVPNYGYTF
>TRBJ2-6|many|TRBV20-1|NA
CSARAGANVLTF
>TRBJ2-2|many|TRBV6-1|NA
CASSQPAGWTGELFF
>TRBJ1-5|many|TRBV6-1|NA
CASSEWGGEIRSQPQHF
>TRBJ2-1|NA|TRBV12-3/TRBV12-4|NA
CASSPQTSGNEQFF
>TRBJ1-1|NA|TRBV27|TRBD1
CASSFWSTGANTEAFF
>TRBJ1-2|many|TRBV6-1|NA
CASSETKGSDYGYTF
>TRBJ2-4|many|TRBV27|NA
CASSSGRENIQYF
>TRBJ2-4|many|TRBV11-2|TRBD2
CASRSGEGLAVAKNIKYF
>TRBJ2-5|many|TRBV9|TRBD2
CASSPQGGRTLETQYF
>TRBJ2-7|many|TRBV28|TRBD2
CASSYGGTSGSRVQYF
>TRBJ2-7|NA|TRBV30|NA
CAWSPLRRYEQYF
>TRBJ2-7|many|TRBV7-2|NA
CASSLVSGTATYEQYF
>TRBJ2-2|many|TRBV6-2/TRBV6-3|NA
CASSPLQGIGELFF
>TRBJ2-5|many|TRBV20-1|TRBD2
CSAAVAGGRGETQYF
>TRBJ1-2|few|TRBV29-1|TRBD1
CSVGQGADKDGYTF
>TRBJ2-7|many|TRBV28|NA
CASSIQGYKQYF
>TRBJ1-3|many|TRBV28|TRBD1
CASSIQGARGNTIYF
>TRBJ2-5|NA|TRBV4-1|TRBD2
CASSLQREGSQETQYF
>TRBJ2-7|many|TRBV20-1|TRBD2
CSASGLAAEQYF
>TRBJ2-6|many|TRBV28|NA
CASLAPSGANVLTF
>TRBJ1-3|NA|TRBV4-1|NA
CASSQEPQAGNTIYF
>TRBJ1-2|many|TRBV12-3/TRBV12-4|TRBD1
CASTTGQGIAGHTF
>TRBJ1-1|many|TRBV15|NA
CAAKGGGNTEAFF
>TRBJ1-1|many|TRBV6-5|NA
CASSHPGRGTEAFF
>TRBJ2-7|many|TRBV4-2|TRBD2
CASSQDESGGPSYEQYF
>TRBJ1-3|NA|TRBV12-3/TRBV12-4|NA
CASLIRNSGNTIYF
>TRBJ1-5|many|TRBV20-1|NA
CSAPQGNSNQPQHF
>TRBJ1-5|many|TRBV20-1|NA
CSAMNSNQPQHF
>TRBJ1-2|many|TRBV29-1|TRBD1
CSVPAIGGTGFGYTF
>TRBJ2-7|many|TRBV6-2/TRBV6-3|TRBD1
CASRPSDRGREQYF
>TRBJ1-2|NA|TRBV7-2|NA
CASSFTAGGHYGYTF
>TRBJ2-5|many|TRBV28|NA
CASSSIVQTQYF
>TRBJ1-2|many|TRBV7-9|NA
CASSYLTDYGYTF
>TRBJ2-7|NA|TRBV6-1|NA
CASSELAARSSYEQYF
>TRBJ2-5|many|TRBV29-1|NA
CSVVDRSMETQYF
>TRBJ1-2|NA|TRBV6-8|NA
CASSYRAGNYGYTF
>TRBJ1-1|few|TRBV3-1|TRBD1
CASSQYDRGTEAFF
>TRBJ2-7|many|TRBV20-1|NA
CSGGRAEQYF